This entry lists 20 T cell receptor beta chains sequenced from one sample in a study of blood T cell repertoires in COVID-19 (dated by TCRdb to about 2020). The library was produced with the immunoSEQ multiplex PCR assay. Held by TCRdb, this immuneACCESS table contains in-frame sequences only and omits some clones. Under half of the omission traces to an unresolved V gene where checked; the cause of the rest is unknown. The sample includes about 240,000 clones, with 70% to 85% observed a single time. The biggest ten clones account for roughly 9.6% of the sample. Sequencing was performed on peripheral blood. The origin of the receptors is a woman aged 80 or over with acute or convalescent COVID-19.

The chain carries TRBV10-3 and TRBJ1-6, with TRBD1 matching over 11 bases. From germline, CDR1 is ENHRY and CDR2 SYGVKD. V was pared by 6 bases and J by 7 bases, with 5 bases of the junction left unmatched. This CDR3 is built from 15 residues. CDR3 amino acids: CAIRDRDRGNSPLHF. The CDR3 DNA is TGTGCCATCAGGGACCGGGACAGGGGGAATTCACCCCTCCACTTT.

The CDR3 protein is CASSETAGITYNEQFF. In DNA form, the CDR3 reads TGTGCCAGCAGCGAGACGGCGGGGATCACCTACAATGAGCAGTTCTTC. This chain links TRBV9 with TRBJ2-1, with a tentative D call TRBD2 (6 bases). The germline CDR1 and CDR2 sequences are SGDLS and YYNGEE. This CDR3 is 16 amino acids long. Trimming took off 3 bases at V and 2 bases at J, with 15 bases between the two ends.

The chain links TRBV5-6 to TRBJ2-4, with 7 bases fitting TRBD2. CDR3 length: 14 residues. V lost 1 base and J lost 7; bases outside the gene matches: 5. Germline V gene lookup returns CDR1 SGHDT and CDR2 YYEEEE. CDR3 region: CASSLRGEKNIQYF. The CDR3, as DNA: TGTGCCAGCAGCTTGCGGGGGGAAAAGAACATTCAGTACTTC.

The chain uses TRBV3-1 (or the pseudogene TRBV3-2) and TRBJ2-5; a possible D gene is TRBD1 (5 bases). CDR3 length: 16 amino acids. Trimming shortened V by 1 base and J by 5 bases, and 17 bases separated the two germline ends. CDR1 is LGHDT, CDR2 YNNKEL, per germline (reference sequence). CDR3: CASSQAPLGALETQYF. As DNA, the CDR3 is TGTGCCAGCAGCCAAGCTCCTCTTGGGGCTTTGGAGACCCAGTACTTC.

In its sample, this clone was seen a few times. The CDR3 is CASSVGATNTEAFF. The CDR3 region has the DNA TGTGCCAGCAGCGTGGGGGCAACGAACACTGAAGCTTTCTTT. This sequence joins TRBV9 and TRBJ1-1; tentatively, D is TRBD1 (6 bases). CDR3 length: 14 amino acids. Trimming took off 2 bases at V and 1 base at J, with 9 bases between the two ends. The germline gives CDR1 SGDLS, CDR2 YYNGEE.

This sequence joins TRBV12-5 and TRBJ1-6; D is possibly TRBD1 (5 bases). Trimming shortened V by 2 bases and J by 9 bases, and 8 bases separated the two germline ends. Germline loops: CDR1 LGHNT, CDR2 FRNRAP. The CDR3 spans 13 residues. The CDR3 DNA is TGTGCTAGTGGTTTGCCCGGGGGTTCACCCCTCCACTTT. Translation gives CASGLPGGSPLHF.

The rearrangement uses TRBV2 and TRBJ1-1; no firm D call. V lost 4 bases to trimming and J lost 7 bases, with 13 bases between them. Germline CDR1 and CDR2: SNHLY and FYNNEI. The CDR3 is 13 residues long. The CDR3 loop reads CASSARGDGEAFF. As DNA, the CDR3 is TGTGCCAGCAGTGCTCGGGGAGACGGTGAAGCTTTCTTT.

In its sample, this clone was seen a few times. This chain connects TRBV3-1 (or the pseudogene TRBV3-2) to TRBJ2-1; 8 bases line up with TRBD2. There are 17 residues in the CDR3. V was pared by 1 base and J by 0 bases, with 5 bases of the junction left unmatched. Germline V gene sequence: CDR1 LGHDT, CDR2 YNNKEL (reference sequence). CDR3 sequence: CASSQGSGALSYNEQFF. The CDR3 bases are TGTGCCAGCAGCCAAGGTAGCGGGGCCCTCTCCTACAATGAGCAGTTCTTC.

As DNA, the CDR3 is TGTGCCAGCAGCCTAGGGACAGCCTCTGGAAACACCATATATTTT. This codes for CASSLGTASGNTIYF. This chain links TRBV2 with TRBJ1-3, with TRBD1 matching 7 bases. With V trimmed by 6 bases and J by 0 bases, 5 bases remained unmatched. The CDR3 is made up of 15 amino acids. Germline V CDR1 and CDR2: SNHLY, FYNNEI. The variable domain in full, with the rest retrieved from reference TRBV2 and TRBJ1-3, is EPEVTQTPSHQVTQMGQEVILRCVPISNHLYFYWYRQILGQKVEFLVSFYNNEISEKSEIFDDQFSVERPDGSNFTLKIRSTKLEDSAMYFCASSLGTASGNTIYFGEGSWLTVV.

CDR3 in DNA: TGCGCCAGCCATCCCGGGACACGGTACGAGCAGTACTTC. As protein: CASHPGTRYEQYF. V is TRBV10-2 and J is TRBJ2-7; D perhaps matches TRBD1 (6 bases). The germline V gene has CDR1 WSHSY and CDR2 SAAADI. CDR3 length: 13 residues. Trimming shortened V by 8 bases and J by 4 bases, and 15 bases separated the two germline ends.

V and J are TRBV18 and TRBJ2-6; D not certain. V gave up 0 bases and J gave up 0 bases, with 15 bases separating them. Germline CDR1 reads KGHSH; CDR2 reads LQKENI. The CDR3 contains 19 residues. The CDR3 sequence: CASSPPVPGISSGANVLTF. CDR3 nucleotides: TGTGCCAGCTCACCACCGGTGCCAGGTATTAGCTCTGGGGCCAACGTCCTGACTTTC.

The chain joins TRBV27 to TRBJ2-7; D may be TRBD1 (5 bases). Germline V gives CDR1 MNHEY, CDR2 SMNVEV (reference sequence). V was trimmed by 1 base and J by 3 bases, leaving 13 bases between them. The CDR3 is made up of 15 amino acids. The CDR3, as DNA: TGTGCCAGCAGTTTATATCAGCAGGGCAACTACGAGCAGTACTTC. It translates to CASSLYQQGNYEQYF.

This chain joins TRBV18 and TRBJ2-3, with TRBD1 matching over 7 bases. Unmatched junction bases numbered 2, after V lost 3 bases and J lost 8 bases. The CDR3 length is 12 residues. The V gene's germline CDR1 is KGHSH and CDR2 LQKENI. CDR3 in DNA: TGTGCCAGCTCACCCGACAGGGTTACGCAGTATTTT. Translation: CASSPDRVTQYF.

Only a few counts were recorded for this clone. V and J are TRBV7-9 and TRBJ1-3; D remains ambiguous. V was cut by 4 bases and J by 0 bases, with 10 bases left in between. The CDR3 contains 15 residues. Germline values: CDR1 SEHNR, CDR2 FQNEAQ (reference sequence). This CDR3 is CASSSILTSGNTIYF. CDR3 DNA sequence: TGTGCCAGCAGCTCAATCCTAACCTCTGGAAACACCATATATTTT.

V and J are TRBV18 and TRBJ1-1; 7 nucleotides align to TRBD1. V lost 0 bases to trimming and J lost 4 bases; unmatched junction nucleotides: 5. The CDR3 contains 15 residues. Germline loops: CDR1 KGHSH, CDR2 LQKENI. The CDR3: CASSPPQGVGTEAFF. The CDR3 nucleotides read TGTGCCAGCTCACCACCCCAGGGGGTGGGCACTGAAGCTTTCTTT. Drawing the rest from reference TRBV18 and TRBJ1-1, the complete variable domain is NAGVMQNPRHLVRRRGQEARLRCSPMKGHSHVYWYRQLPEEGLKFMVYLQKENIIDESGMPKERFSAEFPKEGPSILRIQQVVRGDSAAYFCASSPPQGVGTEAFFGQGTRLTVV.

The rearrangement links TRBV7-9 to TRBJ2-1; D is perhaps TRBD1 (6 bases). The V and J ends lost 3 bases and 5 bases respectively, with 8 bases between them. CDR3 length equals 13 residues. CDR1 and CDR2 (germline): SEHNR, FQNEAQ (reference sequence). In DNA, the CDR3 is TGTGCCAGCAGCTTGGACAGAGACAATGAGCAGTTCTTC. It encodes CASSLDRDNEQFF. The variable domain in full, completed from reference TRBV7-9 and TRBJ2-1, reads DTGVSQNPRHKITKRGQNVTFRCDPISEHNRLYWYRQTLGQGPEFLTYFQNEAQLEKSRLLSDRFSAERPKGSFSTLEIQRTEQGDSAMYLCASSLDRDNEQFFGPGTRLTVL.

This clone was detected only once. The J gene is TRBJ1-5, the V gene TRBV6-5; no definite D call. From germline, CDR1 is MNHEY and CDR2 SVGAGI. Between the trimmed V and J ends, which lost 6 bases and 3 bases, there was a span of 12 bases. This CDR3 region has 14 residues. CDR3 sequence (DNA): TGTGCCAGCAGCCCGGCGGGCCTCAATCAGCCCCAGCATTTT. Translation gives CASSPAGLNQPQHF.

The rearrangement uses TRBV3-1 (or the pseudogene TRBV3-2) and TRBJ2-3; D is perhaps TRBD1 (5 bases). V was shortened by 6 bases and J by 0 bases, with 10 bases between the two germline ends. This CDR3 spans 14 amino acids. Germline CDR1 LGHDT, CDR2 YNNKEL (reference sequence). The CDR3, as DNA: TGTGCCAGCAGACGGACAACTAGCACAGATACGCAGTATTTT. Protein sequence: CASRRTTSTDTQYF.

CDR3 bases: TGTGCCAGCAGCTCGGTCGGGTACGAGCAGTACTTC. Translation: CASSSVGYEQYF. This sequence joins TRBV5-4 and TRBJ2-7; D remains ambiguous. The CDR3 spans 12 residues. Germline CDR1 SGHNT, CDR2 YYREEE (reference sequence). Trimming stripped 3 bases from V and 4 bases from J, with 8 bases between.

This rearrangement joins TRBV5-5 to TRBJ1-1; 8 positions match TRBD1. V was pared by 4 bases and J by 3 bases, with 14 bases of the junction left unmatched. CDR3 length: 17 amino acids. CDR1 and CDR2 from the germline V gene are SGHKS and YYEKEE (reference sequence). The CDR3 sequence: CASSIITARGQHTEAFF. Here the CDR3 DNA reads TGTGCCAGCAGCATAATAACAGCCAGGGGGCAGCACACTGAAGCTTTCTTT.